This record concerns one TCR beta chain sequence. The target antigen is unknown. Other DNA variants within this sample encode the same CDR3. HIV-negative, healthy adults without recent acute infections or vaccinations were the donors. This sample stems from a study of shared clonotypes between healthy human individuals. Overall study findings and caveats: Rarefaction exposed incomplete sorted-subset sequencing despite large depth.

TCRdb's table, derived via immunoSEQ multiplex PCR, lists solely in-frame clones and lacks some. Of millions of clones listed, approximately 95% were seen once; the top ten hold around 0.4%. Sequencing was performed on naive CD4+ T cells from PBMCs. Subset indicated: CD45RA+ positively selected. The receptor was derived from a man in his late teens or twenties in good health. Some clones in this sample may be carry-over from other donors' samples.

The CDR3 DNA reads TGTGCCAGCAGTTTACTCGGGAGCTCCTACAATGAGCAGTTCTTC. Its protein product is CASSLLGSSYNEQFF. The chain uses TRBV28 and TRBJ2-1; D is perhaps TRBD2 (6 bases). Germline V CDR1 and CDR2: MDHEN, SYDVKM. The V end was cut by 2 bases, the J end by 0 bases, with 8 bases between. CDR3 length equals 15 residues.